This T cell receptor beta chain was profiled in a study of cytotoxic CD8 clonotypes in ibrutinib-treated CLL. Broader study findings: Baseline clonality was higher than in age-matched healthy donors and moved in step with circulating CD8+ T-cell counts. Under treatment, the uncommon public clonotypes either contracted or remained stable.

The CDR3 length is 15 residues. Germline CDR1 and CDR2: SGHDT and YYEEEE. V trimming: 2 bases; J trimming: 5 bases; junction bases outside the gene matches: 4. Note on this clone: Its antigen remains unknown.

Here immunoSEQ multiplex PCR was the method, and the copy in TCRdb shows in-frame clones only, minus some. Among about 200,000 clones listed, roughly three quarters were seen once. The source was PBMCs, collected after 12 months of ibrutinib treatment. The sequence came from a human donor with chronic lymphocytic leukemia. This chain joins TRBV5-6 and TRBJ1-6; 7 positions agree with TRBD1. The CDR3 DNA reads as TGTGCCAGCAGCTTTTCGGACAGGAATAATTCACCCCTCCACTTT. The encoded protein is CASSFSDRNNSPLHF. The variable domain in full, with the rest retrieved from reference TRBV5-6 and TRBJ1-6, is DAGVTQSPTHLIKTRGQQVTLRCSPKSGHDTVSWYQQALGQGPQFIFQYYEEEERQRGNFPDRFSGHQFPNYSSELNVNALLLGDSALYLCASSFSDRNNSPLHFGNGTRLTVT.